The next 19 T cell receptor beta chains were all read from a single sample in a study of neoadjuvant anti-PD-1 for oral cavity cancer. Only in-frame clones appear in the TCRdb table, and some are missing; sequencing was by immunoSEQ multiplex PCR. The data show 60,000 to 80,000 clones, approximately 79% seen once. The material was PBMCs, obtained before nivolumab (anti-PD-1) treatment. The receptors here all came from a person aged 40 to 85 with oral cavity squamous cell carcinoma.

The chain combines TRBV5-1 with TRBJ2-1; 7 bases align to TRBD2. The CDR3 runs to 15 residues. The trim removed 0 bases at V and 9 bases at J, leaving 9 bases unmatched. Germline values: CDR1 SGHRS, CDR2 YFSETQ. CDR3 DNA sequence: TGCGCCAGCAGCTTGGTAAGCGGGATCCCCGCTGAGCAGTTCTTC. Translating it yields CASSLVSGIPAEQFF.

The genes are TRBV6-1 and TRBJ1-2; D is unresolved. V was clipped by 5 bases and J by 6 bases, with 19 bases between them. The CDR3 covers 15 residues. CDR1 and CDR2 (germline): MNHNS, SASEGT. CDR3 in amino acids: CASSINLWNGDGYTF. CDR3 in DNA: TGTGCCAGCAGTATTAATTTGTGGAACGGCGATGGCTACACCTTC.

The chain links TRBV28 to TRBJ1-1; no reliable D call. The CDR3 has 14 residues. Germline-derived CDR1 and CDR2 are MDHEN and SYDVKM. Trimming took 3 bases from V and 0 from J, leaving 8 bases between them. The CDR3 region has the DNA TGTGCCAGCAGTTTTCGGAATTTGAACACTGAAGCTTTCTTT. This sequence encodes CASSFRNLNTEAFF.

V gene TRBV6-1 combines with J gene TRBJ1-4; D might be TRBD1 (6 bases). CDR1 and CDR2 (germline): MNHNS, SASEGT. The CDR3 totals 16 residues. V was cut by 0 bases and J by 7 bases, with 15 bases left in between. CDR3 protein: CASSEALGQLREKLFF. As DNA, the CDR3 is TGTGCCAGCAGTGAAGCGCTAGGACAGCTGCGTGAAAAACTGTTTTTT.

The chain couples TRBV29-1 to TRBJ2-1; D may match TRBD1 or TRBD2 (7 bases each). V lost 3 bases and J lost 7, with 22 bases in between. In germline, CDR1 is SQVTM, CDR2 ANQGSEA. The CDR3 is 16 residues long. The CDR3, as DNA: TGCAGCGTTGACCCCCGGGGGGCAGGGGGGTTAAATGAGCAGTTCTTC. This encodes CSVDPRGAGGLNEQFF.

The rearrangement uses TRBV5-6 and TRBJ1-5; D remains unclear. CDR3 length equals 15 residues. The germline gives CDR1 SGHDT, CDR2 YYEEEE. With 5 bases removed from V and 6 bases from J, the gap between germline ends came to 18 bases. CDR3 loop: CASSMGISSGQPQHF. The CDR3 region has the DNA TGTGCCAGCAGTATGGGTATCTCGTCGGGTCAGCCCCAGCATTTT.

The CDR3, as DNA: TGTGCCACCCGCCCCTTTCCGGGACAGTCCTACGAGCAGTACTTC. It specifies CATRPFPGQSYEQYF. The rearrangement links TRBV4-2 to TRBJ2-7; the match to TRBD1 covers 7 bases. Germline lookup yields CDR1 LGHNA and CDR2 YNFKEQ. Trimming at V came to 10 bases and at J to 1 base, leaving 13 bases not matched to a gene. The CDR3 extends over 15 amino acids.

The rearrangement joins TRBV2 to TRBJ2-7, with 8 positions matching TRBD2. The CDR3 is made up of 14 amino acids. The germline CDR1 and CDR2 sequences are SNHLY and FYNNEI. The ends lost 5 bases at V and 5 bases at J; junction bases unmatched: 8. The CDR3 DNA is TGTGCCAGCAGTTTCGGACTAGCCGGCGACGAGCAGTACTTC. Amino acids: CASSFGLAGDEQYF.

The V gene is TRBV5-1, the J gene TRBJ2-1; the match to TRBD2 covers 9 bases. Germline V gene data show CDR1 as SGHRS and CDR2 as YFSETQ. The CDR3 is 17 amino acids. Germline trimming cut 0 bases from V and 6 bases from J; bases unmatched to any gene: 10. The CDR3 loop is CASSLDPGGRAGNEQFF. As DNA, the CDR3 is TGCGCCAGCAGCTTGGATCCGGGCGGGAGGGCCGGCAATGAGCAGTTCTTC.

V and J are TRBV7-8 and TRBJ2-3, with TRBD2 matching 7 bases. The CDR3 sequence is 16 residues long. The junction had 6 bases not matched to a gene; V was cut back by 1 base and J by 2 bases. Germline loops: CDR1 SGHVS, CDR2 FQNEAQ. CDR3 in DNA: TGTGCCAGCAGCTTAGGGCTAGCGGTCCTCACAGATACGCAGTATTTT. Translated: CASSLGLAVLTDTQYF.

This chain links TRBV2 with TRBJ2-1, with TRBD1 identical over 9 bases. V lost 7 bases, J lost 6 bases, and 10 bases stayed unmatched. CDR3 length: 15 residues. Per germline, CDR1 SNHLY and CDR2 FYNNEI. CDR3 DNA: TGTGCCAGCACTGAGGAGGACAGGGGTTTCAATGAGCAGTTCTTC. This codes for CASTEEDRGFNEQFF.

This chain connects TRBV10-3 to TRBJ1-4, with TRBD1 matching 8 bases. CDR1 and CDR2 from the germline V gene are ENHRY and SYGVKD. Losses at the gene ends were 5 bases for V and 4 bases for J; bases not matched to a gene: 3. This CDR3 region has 14 residues. CDR3 nucleotides: TGTGCCATCAGTAAGGGACAGGTTAATGAAAAACTGTTTTTT. Its translation is CAISKGQVNEKLFF.

The V gene is TRBV19, the J gene TRBJ1-2; D uncertain. CDR1 is LNHDA and CDR2 is SQIVND in the germline V gene (reference sequence). The V gene lost 6 bases and the J gene lost 5 bases, with 10 bases spanning the gap. This CDR3 comprises 12 residues. The CDR3 loop is CASSRFPYGYTF. The CDR3 DNA sequence: TGTGCCAGTAGCCGATTTCCTTATGGCTACACCTTC.

This clone counts as medium-sized. The V call is TRBV6-5, the J call TRBJ2-2; the match to TRBD1 covers 11 bases. CDR1 and CDR2 from the germline V gene are MNHEY and SVGAGI. The CDR3 loop spans 14 amino acids. After removal of 6 bases from V and 3 bases from J, the junction contained 0 bases not matched to a gene. DNA for the CDR3: TGTGCCAGCAGGGGACAGGGGGACACCGGGGAGCTGTTTTTT. It codes for CASRGQGDTGELFF.

V and J are TRBV6-1 and TRBJ2-3, with 7 bases matching TRBD1. Germline V gene lookup returns CDR1 MNHNS and CDR2 SASEGT. J gave up 0 bases and V 4 bases, and 7 bases lay outside the gene matches. There are 16 residues in the CDR3. The CDR3 bases are TGTGCCAGCAGTGCCCTCTTGACAGGGAGCACAGATACGCAGTATTTT. It is translated as CASSALLTGSTDTQYF.

The gene calls are TRBV5-5 and TRBJ1-5, with a weak D call TRBD1 (5 bases). The CDR3 is 16 amino acids. V lost 0 bases and J lost 0, with 10 bases in between. Looked up from germline, CDR1 is SGHKS and CDR2 is YYEKEE (reference sequence). The CDR3 sequence is CASSLDGGYSNQPQHF. CDR3 DNA: TGTGCCAGCAGCTTGGACGGGGGGTATAGCAATCAGCCCCAGCATTTT.

The V gene is TRBV30, the J gene TRBJ2-7; D possibly matches TRBD1 or TRBD2 (5 bases each). The CDR3 extends over 13 amino acids. The germline V gene has CDR1 GTSNPN and CDR2 SVGIG (reference sequence). The V and J ends lost 5 bases and 0 bases respectively, with 11 bases between them. The CDR3 is CAWDFGTSYEQYF. CDR3 nucleotide sequence: TGTGCCTGGGACTTTGGGACCTCCTACGAGCAGTACTTC.

This clone was found once. This chain joins TRBV5-6 and TRBJ2-5; perhaps TRBD1 as D (5 bases). The CDR3 length is 12 residues. V was pared by 3 bases and J by 5 bases, with 8 bases between. Germline CDR1 SGHDT, CDR2 YYEEEE. CDR3 amino acids: CASSSDMETQYF. The CDR3 region has the DNA TGTGCCAGCAGCTCGGACATGGAGACCCAGTACTTC.

V and J are TRBV6-5 and TRBJ1-5; no definite D call. This CDR3 region has 13 residues. The V end lost 6 bases, the J end lost 7 bases, and 13 bases lay between the germline ends. In germline, CDR1 is MNHEY, CDR2 SVGAGI. In DNA, the CDR3 is TGTGCCAGCAGGTTGGTTGCTGACCAGCCCCAGCATTTT. Residues: CASRLVADQPQHF.